The rows below give T cell receptor beta chains drawn from one sample of a study of blood T cell repertoires in COVID-19. The method was immunoSEQ multiplex PCR; TCRdb's version includes in-frame clones alone and lacks a portion of them. The sample lists more than 110,000 clones, roughly 90% occurring once. What was sequenced was peripheral blood. These receptors came from a man aged 50 to 59 with active or convalescent COVID-19. The CDR3 runs from the conserved cysteine through the conserved F or W. D genes are given only for firm matches. Clone size is given for some rows only: seen once, a few or many times, or a class if the clone is expanded.

NA	TRBV11-2	NA	TRBJ2-2	CASSSPNTGELFF	TGTGCCAGCAGCTCTCCGAACACCGGGGAGCTGTTTTTT
NA	TRBV28	TRBD2	TRBJ2-3	CASSRLAAGTDTQYF	TGTGCCAGCAGTCGACTAGCAGCGGGGACAGATACGCAGTATTTT
NA	TRBV6-5	TRBD1	TRBJ1-5	CASTNDRGGNQPQHF	TGTGCCAGCACCAATGACAGGGGAGGCAATCAGCCCCAGCATTTT
NA	TRBV5-1	TRBD1	TRBJ2-2	CASSSRTGGTGELFF	TGCGCCAGCAGCTCGAGGACAGGGGGCACCGGGGAGCTGTTTTTT
NA	TRBV6-5	NA	TRBJ1-6	CASSYSGGLNSPLHF	TGTGCCAGCAGTTACTCGGGGGGGCTCAATTCACCCCTCCACTTT
NA	TRBV28	TRBD1	TRBJ1-5	CASSLGGTENQPQHF	TGTGCCAGCAGTTTAGGCGGGACAGAGAATCAGCCCCAGCATTTT
NA	TRBV6-5	NA	TRBJ2-7	CASSYSGPYEQYF	TGTGCCAGCAGTTATTCAGGGCCCTACGAGCAGTACTTC
NA	TRBV27	TRBD2	TRBJ2-1	CASSPFSGSSYNEQFF	TGTGCCAGCAGTCCTTTTAGCGGGAGCTCCTACAATGAGCAGTTCTTC
once	TRBV28	NA	TRBJ2-7	CASMGLYRYEQYF	TGTGCCAGCATGGGGCTCTATAGATACGAGCAGTACTTC
NA	TRBV10-3	TRBD1	TRBJ1-2	CAISERTGAGDGYTF	TGTGCCATCAGTGAAAGGACAGGGGCAGGGGACGGCTACACCTTC
NA	TRBV19	NA	TRBJ1-5	CASDSTGIRDQPQHF	TGTGCCAGTGACTCCACAGGAATTAGGGATCAGCCCCAGCATTTT
NA	TRBV7-9	NA	TRBJ1-6	CASNDPGLESPLHF	TGTGCCAGCAACGATCCAGGGCTGGAGTCACCCCTCCACTTT
NA	TRBV28	NA	TRBJ1-2	CASSPVQPGAVAF	TGTGCCAGCAGTCCCGTACAGCCAGGGGCAGTGGCCTTC
NA	TRBV6-2/TRBV6-3	NA	TRBJ1-5	CASSPAGQPQHF	TGTGCCAGCAGCCCCGCGGGTCAGCCCCAGCATTTT
NA	TRBV28	NA	TRBJ1-6	CASSSGTMYQSSGNSPLHF	TGTGCCAGCAGTTCCGGGACAATGTATCAGTCAAGCGGTAATTCACCCCTCCACTTT
NA	TRBV7-8	NA	TRBJ2-3	CASSLAGGPRTDTQYF	TGTGCCAGCAGCTTAGCGGGGGGTCCACGCACAGATACGCAGTATTTT
NA	TRBV19	TRBD1	TRBJ2-5	CASSIPGQGLETQYF	TGTGCCAGTAGTATTCCGGGACAGGGCTTGGAGACCCAGTACTTC
NA	TRBV5-1	NA	TRBJ2-2	CASNDSPGTGELFF	TGCGCCAGCAACGACTCCCCGGGGACCGGGGAGCTGTTTTTT
NA	TRBV7-8	TRBD1	TRBJ2-7	CASSPVGTGGGEQYF	TGTGCCAGCAGCCCGGTGGGGACAGGGGGCGGCGAGCAGTACTTC
NA	TRBV19	TRBD1	TRBJ1-2	CASSTWDSYGYTF	TGTGCCAGTAGTACGTGGGACAGCTATGGCTACACCTTC
NA	TRBV7-9	NA	TRBJ1-5	CASSLGGQPQHF	TGTGCCAGCAGCTTAGGAGGTCAGCCCCAGCATTTT